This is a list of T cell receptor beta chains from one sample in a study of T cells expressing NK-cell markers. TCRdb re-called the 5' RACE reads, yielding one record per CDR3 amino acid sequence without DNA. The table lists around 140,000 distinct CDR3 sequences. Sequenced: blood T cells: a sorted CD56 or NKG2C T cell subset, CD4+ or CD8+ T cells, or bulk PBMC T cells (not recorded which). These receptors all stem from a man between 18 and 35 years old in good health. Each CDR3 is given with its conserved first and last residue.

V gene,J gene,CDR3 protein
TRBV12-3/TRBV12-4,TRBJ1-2,CASSLGTAVNGYTF
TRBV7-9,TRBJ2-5,CASSQTGGGSFSETQYF
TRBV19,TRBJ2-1,CASSINSGLGEFF
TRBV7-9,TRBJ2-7,CASSSGAHEQYF
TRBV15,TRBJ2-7,CATSRETGGHYEQYF
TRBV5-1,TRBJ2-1,CASSYRDSVYNEQFF
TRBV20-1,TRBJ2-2,CSARSQNANTGELFF
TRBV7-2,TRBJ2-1,CASSFGSGTGYEQFF
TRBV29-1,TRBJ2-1,CSVPMGGLEQFF
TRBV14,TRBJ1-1,CASSQYAINTEAFF
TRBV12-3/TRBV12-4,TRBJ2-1,CASSGHIYNEQFF
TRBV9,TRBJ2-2,CASSDRLAGHTGELFF
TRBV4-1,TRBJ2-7,CASSRGQGSYEQYF
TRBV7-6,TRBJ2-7,CASSGSGSLYEQYF
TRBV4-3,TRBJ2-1,CASSQERLREQFF
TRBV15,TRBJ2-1,CATSRDLGGLNNEQFF
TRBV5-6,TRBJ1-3,CASSTGGFSGNTIYF
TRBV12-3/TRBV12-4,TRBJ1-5,CASSLGQDNQPQHF
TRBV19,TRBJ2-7,CASSPGTTYEQYF
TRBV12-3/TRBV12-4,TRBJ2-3,CASSLGGSTPDTQYF
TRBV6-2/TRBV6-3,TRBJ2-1,CASGDRGNRNEQFF
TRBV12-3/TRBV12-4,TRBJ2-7,CASRGTETEQYF
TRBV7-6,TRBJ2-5,CASSIYGLAGSLRETQYF
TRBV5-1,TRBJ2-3,CASSSTSGGRVDTQYF